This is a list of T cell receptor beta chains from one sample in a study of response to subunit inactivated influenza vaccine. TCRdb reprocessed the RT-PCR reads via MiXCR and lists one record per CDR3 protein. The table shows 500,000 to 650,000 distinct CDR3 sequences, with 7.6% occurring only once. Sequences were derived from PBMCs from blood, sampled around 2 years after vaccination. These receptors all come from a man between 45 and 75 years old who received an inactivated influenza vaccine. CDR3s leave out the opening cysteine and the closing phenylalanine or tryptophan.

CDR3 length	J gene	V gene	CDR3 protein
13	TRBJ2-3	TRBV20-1	SARDPSGGTDTQY
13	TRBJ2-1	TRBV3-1	ASAAGRGPNNEQF
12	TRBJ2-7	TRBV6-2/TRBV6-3	ASSLGQGRYEQY
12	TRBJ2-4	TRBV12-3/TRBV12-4	ASSLGVTRNIQY
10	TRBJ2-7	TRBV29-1	SGLTGGSEQY
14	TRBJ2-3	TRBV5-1	ASSLAETSGPDTQY
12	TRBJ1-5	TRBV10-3	AISDGGRNQPQH
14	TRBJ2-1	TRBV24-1	ATSDLRQGTYNEQF
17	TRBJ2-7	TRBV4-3	ASSQDWGVGQARAYEQY
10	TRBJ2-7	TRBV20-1	SATAAGYEQY
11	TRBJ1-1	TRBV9	ASSARQGGEAF
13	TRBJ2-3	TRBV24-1	ATSDPGQFGDTQY